This T cell receptor beta chain was identified in a study of T cell responses to AZD1222 COVID-19 vaccine. Looking at the study overall: Recipients boosted at about 4 weeks or about 12 weeks are pooled. General study points: Nearly half of spike-specific TCRs reportedly target unmutated variant regions. White British ancestry dominated among donors, who included more females, and clonal diversity was possibly underestimated.

Some clones are missing from TCRdb's copy, which holds only in-frame ones; the method was immunoSEQ multiplex PCR. This sample has roughly 130,000 clones, with approximately 86% found just once. CDR1 and CDR2 from the germline V gene are SGHAT and FQNNGV. V was shortened by 1 base and J by 8 bases, with 11 bases between the two germline ends. This CDR3 comprises 14 residues. This clone was detected a few times. Its target is not known. The sequencing used peripheral blood, collected on day 0 of AZD1222 vaccination. The V gene is TRBV11-2, the J gene TRBJ2-2, with a tentative D call TRBD2 (5 bases). The sequence came from an adult in good health. The CDR3 loop is CASSLAREQGELFF. The CDR3 DNA sequence: TGTGCCAGCAGCTTAGCAAGGGAGCAGGGGGAGCTGTTTTTT.